By proportion, the clone carrying this T cell receptor (beta chain) is large (0.1 to 1%). This sample is drawn from a study of sequential checkpoint blockade in melanoma. TCRdb keeps only in-frame clones here, not all; method: immunoSEQ multiplex PCR. This repertoire shows over 1,500 clones, over 15% found once; its top ten account for approximately 10%. Germline lookup yields CDR1 MDHEN and CDR2 SYDVKM. This CDR3 is 16 amino acids long. The V and J ends lost 1 base and 2 bases respectively, with 13 bases between them. Treatment specified: randomized to nivolumab then ipilimumab (arm A) or the reverse (arm B).

The chain is built from TRBV28 and TRBJ2-3; possibly TRBD1 for D (5 bases). This sample comprised tumor tissue (inferred from file names), obtained from a patient given nivolumab and ipilimumab in sequence. The TCR sequence derives from a human donor with melanoma. This CDR3 is CASSLLSRGTTDTQYF. DNA for the CDR3: TGTGCCAGCAGTTTATTGAGTAGGGGAACCACAGATACGCAGTATTTT.